This T cell receptor (beta chain) was captured by sequencing in a study of early stage breast cancer tumors. Study conclusions and caveats: Enriched TCRB sequences shared across patients were mostly commonly generated sequences. Compared with adjacent normal breast tissue, tumors showed roughly 2.5-fold greater T cell density and higher clonality. Blood repertoires resembled normal breast more than tumor.

The protocol was immunoSEQ multiplex PCR, while the TCRdb copy is restricted to in-frame clones and leaves out a portion. This table holds 40,000 to 60,000 clones, approximately 83% found once. V lost 4 bases to trimming and J lost 8 bases; unmatched junction nucleotides: 8. CDR1 is SGHTA and CDR2 is FQGNSA in the germline V gene. The CDR3 spans 15 residues. This clone is a singleton in its sample. Its antigen remains unknown. This clonotype originated in a person aged 45 to 59 with breast cancer. What was sequenced was blood. The V call is TRBV7-2, the J call TRBJ1-6; 7 bases are a match to TRBD1. The CDR3 DNA reads TGTGCCAGCAGCTACCAGGGACAGCTGGATTCACCCCTCCACTTT. It encodes CASSYQGQLDSPLHF. The full variable domain, rest sourced from reference TRBV7-2 and TRBJ1-6, is GAGVSQSPSNKVTEKGKDVELRCDPISGHTALYWYRQSLGQGLEFLIYFQGNSAPDKSGLPSDRFSAERTGGSVSTLTIQRTQQEDSAVYLCASSYQGQLDSPLHFGNGTRLTVT.